This T cell receptor beta chain was documented in a study of beta chain features in type 1 diabetes. This clone appeared a few times. Its antigen is still unknown. TCRB transcripts that were expressed got sequenced, as all of the isolated RNA had been reverse transcribed. Sequenced by immunoSEQ multiplex PCR; TCRdb stores in-frame clones only, minus some. The repertoire holds about 650,000 clones, with roughly 12% as singletons. The junction had 7 bases not matched to a gene; V was cut back by 6 bases and J by 7 bases. The CDR3 totals 14 residues. The germline V gene encodes CDR1 MNHNS and CDR2 SASEGT. Only one heparinised blood draw was taken per donor, and its volume averaged around 100 mL. CD4+ cells of the naive, central memory, regulatory and stem cell-like memory types were sorted via CD45RO/CCR7/CD25/CD127/CD95/CD27. Study conclusions and caveats: TCRB CDR3 length was moderately but significantly reduced in all four CD4+ subsets of Type 1 diabetes patients. Still unanswered here is whether HLA type influences TCRB rearrangement.

The sequence was obtained from a man aged 30 to 39 with type 1 diabetes. The sequencing sample was made of naive CD4+ T cells from blood. The chain combines TRBV6-1 with TRBJ1-5; TRBD1 aligns across 9 bases. CDR3 region: CASSGGTGQQPQHF. CDR3 bases: TGTGCCAGCAGCGGGGGGACAGGGCAACAGCCCCAGCATTTT.